The clone carrying this T cell receptor beta chain was counted ten times or more. Its antigen is as yet unknown. Amplified regions were TCR beta CDR3 sequences from RNA transcripts. With the HTBI primer set, the TCR CDR3 went through a first round of RT-PCR. TCRdb fed the multiplex PCR reads into MiXCR, producing one record per CDR3 protein. Here the sample spans fewer than 350,000 distinct CDR3 sequences, roughly 15% being singletons. The data belong to a study of T cells in Graves' hyperthyroidism and ophthalmopathy. The CDR3 loop spans 15 amino acids. The germline V gene has CDR1 SGHAT and CDR2 FQNNGV. Trimming took off 0 bases at V and 8 bases at J, with 16 bases between the two ends. Regarding the study as a whole: Ophthalmopathy was identified by the model a median about 6 months ahead of onset. Blood also carried most thyroid clonotypes expanded above 0.001.

This TCR derives from a woman aged 50 to 60 with Graves' hyperthyroidism that later progressed to Graves' ophthalmopathy. The source material was blood. The chain couples TRBV11-2 to TRBJ1-2; D possibly corresponds to TRBD1 (6 bases). CDR3 bases: TGTGCCAGCAGCTTAGACCCATCCGCCGGGGGCGGCTACACCTTC. Its translation is CASSLDPSAGGGYTF.